Presented here are 27 T cell receptor beta chains from one specimen sequenced in a study of blood T cell repertoires in COVID-19. Only in-frame clones appear in the TCRdb table, and some are missing; sequencing was by immunoSEQ multiplex PCR. Among approximately 250,000 clones listed, about 87% were seen once. The sequenced sample consisted of peripheral blood. The receptors stem from a woman in her seventies with COVID-19, enrolled during active disease.

This chain connects TRBV6-6 to TRBJ1-2; a possible D gene is TRBD1 (5 bases). The germline V gene has CDR1 MNHNY and CDR2 SVGAGI (reference sequence). The CDR3 extends over 15 amino acids. V was trimmed by 0 bases and J by 4 bases, leaving 12 bases between them. The CDR3 is CASSYSGDFLYGYTF. Written as DNA, the CDR3 is TGTGCCAGCAGTTACTCAGGGGATTTTCTCTATGGCTACACCTTC.

This clone appeared a single time. This sample also contains other DNA sequences that code for the same CDR3. The chain uses TRBV24-1 and TRBJ2-3, with TRBD1 identical over 7 bases. The CDR3 consists of 15 residues. Germline V gene lookup returns CDR1 KGHDR and CDR2 SFDVKD. Trimming at V came to 6 bases and at J to 0 bases, leaving 5 bases not matched to a gene. The CDR3 region is CATSRQGTSTDTQYF. The CDR3 DNA follows: TGTGCCACCAGTCGACAGGGTACCAGCACAGATACGCAGTATTTT.

This clone has a single count. V usage is TRBV28 and J usage is TRBJ2-7; TRBD2 might be the D (5 bases). The CDR3 runs 15 residues. CDR1 and CDR2 (germline): MDHEN, SYDVKM. The V end was cut by 6 bases, the J end by 1 base, with 16 bases between. The CDR3 region is CASSLAISPSYEQYF. The CDR3 bases are TGTGCCAGCAGCCTAGCTATATCTCCTTCCTACGAGCAGTACTTC.

The chain carries TRBV29-1 and TRBJ2-7, with D maybe TRBD1 (5 bases). The germline V gene has CDR1 SQVTM and CDR2 ANQGSEA. The CDR3 contains 12 residues. Deletions cut 7 bases from V and 0 bases from J, with 10 bases between. The CDR3 protein is CSGTLGSYEQYF. CDR3 nucleotides: TGCAGCGGGACACTCGGCTCCTACGAGCAGTACTTC.

The CDR3 reads CASSTGGLGEKLFF. Written as DNA, the CDR3 is TGTGCCAGCTCCACAGGGGGCCTAGGTGAAAAACTGTTTTTT. This chain links TRBV18 with TRBJ1-4; TRBD1 agrees at 9 bases. J was trimmed by 7 bases and V by 6 bases; bases with no gene match: 6. Germline V CDR1 and CDR2: KGHSH, LQKENI. CDR3 size: 14 residues.

Of note for this clone: The same CDR3 can be traced to other DNA sequences in this sample. This chain connects TRBV18 to TRBJ2-7; D is uncertain. V shed 0 bases and J shed 0 bases, with 3 bases lying between them. The CDR3 covers 13 residues. Germline V gene data show CDR1 as KGHSH and CDR2 as LQKENI. CDR3 bases: TGTGCCAGCTCACCACCTAGCTCCTACGAGCAGTACTTC. Translated, it gives CASSPPSSYEQYF.

V gene TRBV28 combines with J gene TRBJ1-5, with 9 bases lining up with TRBD1. V shed 6 bases and J 7 bases; nucleotides not matched to a gene: 4. The CDR3 sequence is 13 residues long. CDR1 MDHEN and CDR2 SYDVKM come from the germline V gene. The DNA of the CDR3 is TGTGCCAGCAGGAAACAGGGGGCGCAGCCCCAGCATTTT. Its protein product is CASRKQGAQPQHF. The whole variable domain, remainder taken from reference TRBV28 and TRBJ1-5, is DVKVTQSSRYLVKRTGEKVFLECVQDMDHENMFWYRQDPGLGLRLIYFSYDVKMKEKGDIPEGYSVSREKKERFSLILESASTNQTSMYLCASRKQGAQPQHFGDGTRLSIL.

This chain connects TRBV5-4 to TRBJ1-1, with 8 bases lining up with TRBD1. The V gene end was trimmed by 5 bases and the J gene end by 5 bases; junction bases not matched to a gene: 14. The CDR3 spans 16 residues. CDR1 and CDR2 from the germline V gene are SGHNT and YYREEE (reference sequence). The CDR3 loop reads CASRSRFRGRRTEAFF. The CDR3 DNA follows: TGTGCCAGCAGATCCCGTTTCAGGGGGCGAAGAACTGAAGCTTTCTTT. The entire variable domain, with the rest obtained from reference TRBV5-4 and TRBJ1-1, is as follows: ETGVTQSPTHLIKTRGQQVTLRCSSQSGHNTVSWYQQALGQGPQFIFQYYREEENGRGNFPPRFSGLQFPNYSSELNVNALELDDSALYLCASRSRFRGRRTEAFFGQGTRLTVV.

The chain employs TRBV10-3 and TRBJ1-1, with 7 bases fitting TRBD1. J gave up 2 bases and V 7 bases, and 7 bases lay outside the gene matches. This CDR3 has 14 amino acids. Germline CDR1 reads ENHRY; CDR2 reads SYGVKD. The CDR3 sequence: CAITPTGRNTEAFF. DNA for the CDR3: TGTGCCATCACCCCGACAGGGAGAAACACTGAAGCTTTCTTT.

Only a few counts were recorded for this clone. The DNA of the CDR3 is TGTGCCAGCAGCGTAGTCCGATGGCTAGCGGGAGGGCCACACGAGCAGTACTTC. Its protein product is CASSVVRWLAGGPHEQYF. The chain carries TRBV9 and TRBJ2-7; TRBD2 matches 12 bases. With V trimmed by 0 bases and J by 5 bases, 12 bases remained unmatched. Germline assignment: CDR1 SGDLS and CDR2 YYNGEE. The CDR3 length is 18 residues.

The CDR3 nucleotides are TGTGCCAGCGGAGCCGCGGGCGAAAACAATGAGCAGTTCTTC. Protein product: CASGAAGENNEQFF. The chain carries TRBV28 and TRBJ2-1; a weak D match, TRBD2 (5 bases). Germline CDR1 and CDR2: MDHEN and SYDVKM. The V end lost 8 bases, the J end lost 5 bases, and 16 bases lay between the germline ends. This CDR3 comprises 14 residues.

On this clone itself: Other nucleotide sequences from this sample produce the same CDR3. The chain combines TRBV5-1 with TRBJ2-5, with no clear D. CDR3 length: 11 residues. Trimming took 4 bases from V and 2 from J, leaving 3 bases between them. The V gene's germline CDR1 is SGHRS and CDR2 YFSETQ. DNA for the CDR3: TGCGCCAGCAGCCTACAAGAGACCCAGTACTTC. Translation gives CASSLQETQYF.

The chain joins TRBV5-1 to TRBJ1-5; D is undetermined. Germline V gene data show CDR1 as SGHRS and CDR2 as YFSETQ. The germline V and J ends were trimmed by 0 bases and 4 bases, with 11 bases remaining between them. CDR3 length: 15 amino acids. CDR3 protein: CASSLVGDNNQPQHF. The CDR3 DNA reads TGCGCCAGCAGCTTGGTAGGTGACAATAATCAGCCCCAGCATTTT.

This sequence joins TRBV7-3 and TRBJ1-2; D is ambiguous. The CDR3 spans 14 residues. V was trimmed by 5 bases and J by 7 bases, leaving 17 bases between them. The V gene's germline CDR1 is SGHTA and CDR2 FQGTGA. The CDR3 DNA reads TGTGCCAGCAGCCTCGTAGGGAGGGAATCTGGCTACACCTTC. Translation gives CASSLVGRESGYTF. Combining the CDR3 with reference TRBV7-3 and TRBJ1-2 gives the whole variable domain GAGVSQTPSNKVTEKGKYVELRCDPISGHTALYWYRQSLGQGPEFLIYFQGTGAADDSGLPNDRFFAVRPEGSVSTLKIQRTERGDSAVYLCASSLVGRESGYTFGSGTRLTVV.

V gene TRBV5-1 combines with J gene TRBJ2-7; a weak D match, TRBD2 (6 bases). The CDR3 length is 16 residues. Germline V gene sequence: CDR1 SGHRS, CDR2 YFSETQ. Trimming shortened V by 0 bases and J by 2 bases, and 15 bases separated the two germline ends. The CDR3 region is CASSLGWSGDTYEQYF. In DNA, the CDR3 is TGCGCCAGCAGCTTGGGGTGGTCGGGAGACACCTACGAGCAGTACTTC.

The genes are TRBV9 and TRBJ2-3; the D is unclear. CDR3 length: 15 residues. The V end was cut by 0 bases, the J end by 3 bases, with 11 bases between. Looked up from germline, CDR1 is SGDLS and CDR2 is YYNGEE. The DNA for the CDR3 is TGTGCCAGCAGCGTAGTGGCGGTAGGAACAGATACGCAGTATTTT. It translates to CASSVVAVGTDTQYF. Full variable domain (missing parts from reference TRBV9 and TRBJ2-3): DSGVTQTPKHLITATGQRVTLRCSPRSGDLSVYWYQQSLDQGLQFLIQYYNGEERAKGNILERFSAQQFPDLHSELNLSSLELGDSALYFCASSVVAVGTDTQYFGPGTRLTVL.

V is TRBV6-1 and J is TRBJ2-1, with TRBD2 as a possible D gene (5 bases). With 2 bases removed from V and 10 bases from J, the gap between germline ends came to 6 bases. The germline V gene has CDR1 MNHNS and CDR2 SASEGT. This CDR3 is built from 11 residues. The DNA for the CDR3 is TGTGCCAGCAGTGAAATAGCGGAGCAGTTCTTC. It translates to CASSEIAEQFF.

The rearrangement links TRBV4-1 to TRBJ1-2, with D tentatively TRBD1 (5 bases). This CDR3 has 19 amino acids. V lost 1 base and J 5 bases, leaving 26 bases between the germline ends. Per germline, CDR1 MGHRA and CDR2 YSYEKL. Here the CDR3 DNA reads TGCGCCAGCAGCCAAGCTGCGACGGCAGGGTCGACTTATTCTTATGGCTACACCTTC. As protein: CASSQAATAGSTYSYGYTF.

The chain employs TRBV7-9 and TRBJ2-3, with TRBD1 identical over 7 bases. CDR3 size: 16 residues. Germline-derived CDR1 and CDR2 are SEHNR and FQNEAQ (reference sequence). V shed 0 bases, J shed 3 bases, and the junction held 6 bases outside the gene matches. CDR3: CASSLAVTGRTDTQYF. The CDR3 bases are TGTGCCAGCAGCTTAGCTGTGACAGGGCGGACAGATACGCAGTATTTT.

The chain joins TRBV6-5 to TRBJ1-2; possible D gene TRBD1, 6 bases. Germline CDR1 is MNHEY and CDR2 is SVGAGI. The V and J ends lost 2 bases and 2 bases respectively, with 12 bases between them. This CDR3 contains 15 residues. CDR3 coding DNA: TGTGCCAGCAGTTACCTACCGGACAGCAACTATGGCTACACCTTC. Translation gives CASSYLPDSNYGYTF.

V and J are TRBV20-1 and TRBJ2-5; 9 bases fit TRBD2. Germline V gene data show CDR1 as DFQATT and CDR2 as SNEGSKA (reference sequence). The junction had 9 bases not matched to a gene; V was cut back by 3 bases and J by 4 bases. The CDR3 is 15 residues long. The CDR3 region is CSASKAGGPGETQYF. As DNA, the CDR3 is TGCAGTGCTAGTAAGGCGGGAGGGCCGGGAGAGACCCAGTACTTC.

The rearrangement joins TRBV5-1 to TRBJ1-1, with D perhaps matching TRBD1 (6 bases). The CDR3 extends over 14 amino acids. Germline CDR1 is SGHRS and CDR2 is YFSETQ. Trimming took off 4 bases at V and 7 bases at J, with 17 bases between the two ends. CDR3 DNA sequence: TGCGCCAGCAGCCGGTACAGGGTGGTCCTTGAAGCTTTCTTT. As protein: CASSRYRVVLEAFF. The entire variable domain, with the rest obtained from reference TRBV5-1 and TRBJ1-1, is as follows: KAGVTQTPRYLIKTRGQQVTLSCSPISGHRSVSWYQQTPGQGLQFLFEYFSETQRNKGNFPGRFSGRQFSNSRSEMNVSTLELGDSALYLCASSRYRVVLEAFFGQGTRLTVV.

The J gene is TRBJ1-2, the V gene TRBV10-3; weak D call: TRBD1 (5 bases). This CDR3 is built from 15 residues. Germline-derived CDR1 and CDR2 are ENHRY and SYGVKD. V was trimmed by 2 bases and J by 5 bases, leaving 15 bases between them. CDR3 nucleotide sequence: TGTGCCATCAGTGAGCTAGGCAGGGCCCAGTATGGCTACACCTTC. This sequence encodes CAISELGRAQYGYTF.

This clone was seen more than once but under ten times. CDR3 sequence (DNA): TGTGCCAGCAGTTTACTCGCAGGGGGGAATGAAAAACTGTTTTTT. This translates into CASSLLAGGNEKLFF. The J gene is TRBJ1-4, the V gene TRBV27; 7 bases line up with TRBD1. Losses at the gene ends were 2 bases for V and 5 bases for J; bases not matched to a gene: 5. This CDR3 region has 15 residues. The V gene's germline CDR1 is MNHEY and CDR2 SMNVEV (reference sequence).

The sample holds one count of this clone. The chain uses TRBV19 and TRBJ2-1, with D unresolved. Germline CDR1 reads LNHDA; CDR2 reads SQIVND (reference sequence). The V gene lost 4 bases and the J gene lost 6 bases, with 7 bases spanning the gap. The CDR3 is made up of 12 amino acids. CDR3 in DNA: TGTGCCAGTAGTAAGACTGGCAATGAGCAGTTCTTC. This codes for CASSKTGNEQFF.

The V gene is TRBV10-3, the J gene TRBJ2-1; 16 bases agree with TRBD2. Germline V CDR1 and CDR2: ENHRY, SYGVKD. The CDR3 has 16 residues. The J segment lost 10 bases and the V segment lost 7 bases, leaving 10 bases of the junction unmatched. The CDR3 protein is CAITKGLAGGPEEQFF. CDR3 DNA: TGTGCCATCACCAAGGGACTAGCGGGAGGGCCTGAAGAGCAGTTCTTC.

The chain carries TRBV11-2 and TRBJ1-5; D is possibly TRBD1 (6 bases). The V gene lost 5 bases and the J gene lost 4 bases, with 15 bases spanning the gap. CDR1 SGHAT and CDR2 FQNNGV come from the germline V gene. The length of the CDR3 is 15 residues. DNA of the CDR3: TGTGCCAGCAGCGAACAGGGTATTGGGAATCAGCCCCAGCATTTT. It is translated as CASSEQGIGNQPQHF. Drawing the rest from reference TRBV11-2 and TRBJ1-5, the complete variable domain is EAGVAQSPRYKIIEKRQSVAFWCNPISGHATLYWYQQILGQGPKLLIQFQNNGVVDDSQLPKDRFSAERLKGVDSTLKIQPAKLEDSAVYLCASSEQGIGNQPQHFGDGTRLSIL.